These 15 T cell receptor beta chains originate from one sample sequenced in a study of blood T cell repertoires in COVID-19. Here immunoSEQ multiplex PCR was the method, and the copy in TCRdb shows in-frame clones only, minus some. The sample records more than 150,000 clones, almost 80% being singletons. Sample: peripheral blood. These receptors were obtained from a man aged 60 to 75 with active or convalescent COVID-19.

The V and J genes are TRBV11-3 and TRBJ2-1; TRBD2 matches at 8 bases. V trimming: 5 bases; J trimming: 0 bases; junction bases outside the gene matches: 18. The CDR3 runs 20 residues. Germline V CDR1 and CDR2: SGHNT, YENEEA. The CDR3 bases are TGTGCCAGCAGCCGAGGGGGACGGATTCAGCGGGAGACCTCCTACAATGAGCAGTTCTTC. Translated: CASSRGGRIQRETSYNEQFF. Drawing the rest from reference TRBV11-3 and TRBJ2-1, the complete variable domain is EAGVVQSPRYKIIEKKQPVAFWCNPISGHNTLYWYLQNLGQGPELLIRYENEEAVDDSQLPKDRFSAERLKGVDSTLKIQPAELGDSAVYLCASSRGGRIQRETSYNEQFFGPGTRLTVL.

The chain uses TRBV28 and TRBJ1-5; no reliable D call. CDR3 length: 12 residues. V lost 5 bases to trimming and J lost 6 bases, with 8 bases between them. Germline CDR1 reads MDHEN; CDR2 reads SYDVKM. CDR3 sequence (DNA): TGTGCCAGCAGTCTCCTTCTTCAGCCCCAGCATTTT. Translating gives CASSLLLQPQHF.

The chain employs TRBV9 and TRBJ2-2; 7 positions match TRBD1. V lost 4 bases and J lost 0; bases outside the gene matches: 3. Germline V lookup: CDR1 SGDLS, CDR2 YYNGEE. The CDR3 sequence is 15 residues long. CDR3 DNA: TGTGCCAGCAGCACTCAGGGGGCGAACACCGGGGAGCTGTTTTTT. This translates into CASSTQGANTGELFF. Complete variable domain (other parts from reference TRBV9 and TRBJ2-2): DSGVTQTPKHLITATGQRVTLRCSPRSGDLSVYWYQQSLDQGLQFLIQYYNGEERAKGNILERFSAQQFPDLHSELNLSSLELGDSALYFCASSTQGANTGELFFGEGSRLTVL.

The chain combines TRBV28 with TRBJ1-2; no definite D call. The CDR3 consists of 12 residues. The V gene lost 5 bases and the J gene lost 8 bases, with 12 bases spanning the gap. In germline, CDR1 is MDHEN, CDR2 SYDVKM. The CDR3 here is CASSPPGVGYTF. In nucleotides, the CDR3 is TGTGCCAGCAGTCCCCCCGGGGTCGGCTACACCTTC.

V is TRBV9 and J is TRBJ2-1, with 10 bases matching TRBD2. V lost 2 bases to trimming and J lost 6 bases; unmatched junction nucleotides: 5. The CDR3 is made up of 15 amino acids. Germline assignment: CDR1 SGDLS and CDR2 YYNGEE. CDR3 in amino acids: CASSVRTSGTNEQFF. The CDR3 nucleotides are TGTGCCAGCAGCGTCCGAACTAGCGGGACCAATGAGCAGTTCTTC.

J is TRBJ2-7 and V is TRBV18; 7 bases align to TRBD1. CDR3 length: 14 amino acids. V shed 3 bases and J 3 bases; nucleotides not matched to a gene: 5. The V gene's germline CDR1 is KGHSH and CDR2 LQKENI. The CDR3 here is CASSPIGTVYEQYF. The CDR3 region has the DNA TGTGCCAGCTCACCGATCGGGACAGTCTACGAGCAGTACTTC.

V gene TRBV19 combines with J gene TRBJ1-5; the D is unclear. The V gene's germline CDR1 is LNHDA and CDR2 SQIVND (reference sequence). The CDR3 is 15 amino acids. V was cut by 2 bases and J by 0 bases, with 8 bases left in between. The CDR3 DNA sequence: TGTGCCAGTAGTATATTTTCTAATAGCAATCAGCCCCAGCATTTT. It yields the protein CASSIFSNSNQPQHF.

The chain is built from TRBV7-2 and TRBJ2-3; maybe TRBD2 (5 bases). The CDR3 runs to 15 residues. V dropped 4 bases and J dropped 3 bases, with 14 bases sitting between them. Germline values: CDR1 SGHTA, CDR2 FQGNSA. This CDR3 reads CASSSQPTRTDTQYF. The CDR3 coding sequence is TGTGCCAGCAGCTCACAACCAACTAGGACAGATACGCAGTATTTT.

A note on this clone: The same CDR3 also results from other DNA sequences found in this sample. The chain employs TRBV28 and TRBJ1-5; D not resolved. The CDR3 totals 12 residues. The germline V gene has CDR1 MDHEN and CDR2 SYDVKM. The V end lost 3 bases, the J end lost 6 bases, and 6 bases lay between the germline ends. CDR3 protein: CASSLNSQPQHF. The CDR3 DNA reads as TGTGCCAGCAGTTTGAATAGTCAGCCCCAGCATTTT.

CDR3 protein: CATSDLGRTGGAGETQYF. Here the CDR3 DNA reads TGTGCCACCAGTGATTTAGGGAGGACAGGGGGCGCGGGGGAGACCCAGTACTTC. This rearrangement joins TRBV24-1 to TRBJ2-5; TRBD1 aligns across 11 bases. In germline, CDR1 is KGHDR, CDR2 SFDVKD. Trimming cost V 1 base and J 5 bases; bases outside gene matches: 11. CDR3 size: 18 residues.

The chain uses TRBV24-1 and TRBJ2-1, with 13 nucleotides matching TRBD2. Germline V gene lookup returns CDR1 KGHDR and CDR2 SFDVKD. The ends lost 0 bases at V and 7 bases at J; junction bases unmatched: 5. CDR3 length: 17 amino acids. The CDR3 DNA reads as TGTGCCACCAGTGATTTGGGACTAGCGGGAGCAAGGAATGAGCAGTTCTTC. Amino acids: CATSDLGLAGARNEQFF.

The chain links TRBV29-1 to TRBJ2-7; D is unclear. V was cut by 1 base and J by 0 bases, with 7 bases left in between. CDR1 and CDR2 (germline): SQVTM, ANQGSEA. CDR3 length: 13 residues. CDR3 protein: CSVEGRNSYEQYF. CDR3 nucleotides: TGCAGCGTTGAAGGCAGAAACTCCTACGAGCAGTACTTC.

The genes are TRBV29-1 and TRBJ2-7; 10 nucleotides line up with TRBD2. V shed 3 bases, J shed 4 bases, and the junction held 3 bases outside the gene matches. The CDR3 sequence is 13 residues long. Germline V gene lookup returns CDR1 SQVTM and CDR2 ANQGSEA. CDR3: CSVDIAGGYEQYF. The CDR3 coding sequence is TGCAGCGTTGATATAGCGGGGGGTTACGAGCAGTACTTC.

DNA of the CDR3: TGTGCCAGCAGGGACAGGGGCTGGAACACTGAAGCTTTCTTT. It encodes CASRDRGWNTEAFF. The chain uses TRBV2 and TRBJ1-1; TRBD1 matches at 9 bases. This CDR3 comprises 14 residues. J lost 1 base, V lost 6 bases, and 3 bases had no gene match. Germline V CDR1 and CDR2: SNHLY, FYNNEI. Filled out from reference TRBV2 and TRBJ1-1, the complete variable domain reads EPEVTQTPSHQVTQMGQEVILRCVPISNHLYFYWYRQILGQKVEFLVSFYNNEISEKSEIFDDQFSVERPDGSNFTLKIRSTKLEDSAMYFCASRDRGWNTEAFFGQGTRLTVV.

In DNA, the CDR3 is TGTGCCAGCAGCCGGGGCACAGATACGCAGTATTTT. This translates into CASSRGTDTQYF. This chain uses TRBV27 with TRBJ2-3; D unresolved. The germline V and J ends were trimmed by 6 bases and 1 base, with 5 bases remaining between them. Germline V CDR1 and CDR2: MNHEY, SMNVEV (reference sequence). This CDR3 contains 12 residues.